This T cell receptor beta chain is drawn from a study of blood T cell repertoires in COVID-19. Study information: Specimens from acute and convalescent COVID-19 originated in the United States, Italy and Spain. Nucleic acid was either cDNA or gDNA, and it came from T cells, B-cell-depleted T cells, or PBMCs.

This CDR3 is built from 14 residues. From germline, CDR1 is SGHRS and CDR2 YFSETQ. The junction had 9 bases not matched to a gene; V was cut back by 7 bases and J by 6 bases. Authors' processing steps: Amplification with reference gene primers provided the estimates of nucleated cell counts. Profiled with immunoSEQ multiplex PCR; TCRdb holds only in-frame clones, not every one. The V and J calls and clone size are taken from that table; D and trimming were inferred from the DNA. The sample lists about 67,000 clones; 85% to 90% were seen once. Note on this clone: Other DNA sequences in the same sample also yield this CDR3.

This TCR came from a man aged 50-59 years with active COVID-19. This rearrangement joins TRBV5-1 to TRBJ2-3; 9 positions match TRBD2. The sequenced material came from peripheral blood. The CDR3 bases are TGCGCCAGCCGGATAGCGGGAGTACGTGATACGCAGTATTTT. Protein: CASRIAGVRDTQYF.